This T cell receptor (beta chain) was recorded in a study of blood T cell repertoires in COVID-19. Looking at the study overall: COVID-19 samples, acute and convalescent, were from the United States, Italy and Spain.

The table came from immunoSEQ multiplex PCR; TCRdb's copy has only in-frame clones and leaves some out. The sample shows about 60,000 clones, 82% of them seen only once. Germline CDR1 reads SGHRS; CDR2 reads YFSETQ. The CDR3 covers 15 residues. V was pared by 3 bases and J by 0 bases, with 9 bases between. Material for sequencing was peripheral blood. This sequence originates from a woman of 80 years or more with acute or convalescent COVID-19. The gene calls are TRBV5-1 and TRBJ1-4; weak D call: TRBD1 (5 bases). The CDR3 nucleotides read TGCGCCAGCAGCTCCGGACACTCAACTAATGAAAAACTGTTTTTT. This codes for CASSSGHSTNEKLFF.